This T cell receptor beta chain originates from a study of T cell responses to AZD1222 COVID-19 vaccine. Study outcomes and limitations: The study identified only five or six AZD1222 recipients as seropositive at baseline. Mostly white British, mostly female donors; authors suggested clonal diversity may be underestimated. Vaccine-related CD4 TCRs covered spike, predominating at 160-218 and 743-854.

About this clone itself: Its specificity is not known.

In germline, CDR1 is SGHNT, CDR2 YENEEA. V lost 4 bases to trimming and J lost 1 base, with 12 bases between them. This CDR3 comprises 15 residues. TCRdb keeps only in-frame clones here, not all; method: immunoSEQ multiplex PCR. The table records 65,000 to 95,000 clones, approximately 85% of them present only once. Investigators merged groups given second doses at roughly 4 or roughly 12 weeks. This sequence originates from an adult who received the AZD1222 COVID-19 vaccine. The chain carries TRBV11-3 and TRBJ2-3; possibly TRBD2 for D (5 bases). Sample: peripheral blood, taken 28 days after the second AZD1222 dose. The CDR3 DNA follows: TGTGCCAGCAGCTCGCGGGCCGGGGGCACAGATACGCAGTATTTT. Amino acid sequence: CASSSRAGGTDTQYF.